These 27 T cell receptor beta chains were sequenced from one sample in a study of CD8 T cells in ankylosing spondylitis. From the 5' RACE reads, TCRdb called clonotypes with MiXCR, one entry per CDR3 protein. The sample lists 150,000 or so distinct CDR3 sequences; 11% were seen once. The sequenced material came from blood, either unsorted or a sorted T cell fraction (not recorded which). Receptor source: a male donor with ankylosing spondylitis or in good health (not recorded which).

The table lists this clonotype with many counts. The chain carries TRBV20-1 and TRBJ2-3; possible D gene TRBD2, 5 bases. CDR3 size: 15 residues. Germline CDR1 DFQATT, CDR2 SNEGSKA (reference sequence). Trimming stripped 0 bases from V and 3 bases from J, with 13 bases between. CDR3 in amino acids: CSARDLLDGTDTQYF. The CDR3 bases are TGCAGTGCTAGAGATCTACTAGACGGAACAGATACGCAGTATTTT.

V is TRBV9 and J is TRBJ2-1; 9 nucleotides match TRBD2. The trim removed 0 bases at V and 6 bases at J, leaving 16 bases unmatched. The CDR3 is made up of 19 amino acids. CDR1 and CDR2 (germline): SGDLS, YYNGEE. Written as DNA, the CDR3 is TGTGCCAGCAGCGTAGAGCCGGCGGGAGGGCCTACTTTTGTCAATGAGCAGTTCTTC. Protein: CASSVEPAGGPTFVNEQFF.

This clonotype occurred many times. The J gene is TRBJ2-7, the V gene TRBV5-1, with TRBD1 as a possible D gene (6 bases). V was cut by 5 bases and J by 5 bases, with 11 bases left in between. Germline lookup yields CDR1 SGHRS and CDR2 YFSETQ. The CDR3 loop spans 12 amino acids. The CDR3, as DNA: TGCGCCAGCAGTTCGAGACAGGACGAGCAGTACTTC. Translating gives CASSSRQDEQYF. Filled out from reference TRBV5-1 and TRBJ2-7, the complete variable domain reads KAGVTQTPRYLIKTRGQQVTLSCSPISGHRSVSWYQQTPGQGLQFLFEYFSETQRNKGNFPGRFSGRQFSNSRSEMNVSTLELGDSALYLCASSSRQDEQYFGPGTRLTVT.

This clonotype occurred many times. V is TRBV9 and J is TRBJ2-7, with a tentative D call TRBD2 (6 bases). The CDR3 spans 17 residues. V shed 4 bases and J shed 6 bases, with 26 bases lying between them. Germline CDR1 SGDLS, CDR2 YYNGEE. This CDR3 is CASSPRSGRVAGSEQYF. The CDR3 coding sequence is TGTGCCAGCAGCCCCAGGTCCGGGAGAGTCGCTGGAAGCGAGCAGTACTTC.

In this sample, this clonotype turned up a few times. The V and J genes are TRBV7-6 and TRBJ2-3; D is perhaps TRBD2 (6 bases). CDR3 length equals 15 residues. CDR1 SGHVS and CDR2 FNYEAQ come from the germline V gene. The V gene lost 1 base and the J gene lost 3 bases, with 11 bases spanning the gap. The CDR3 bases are TGTGCCAGCAGCTTAGGAACGGGGGTTACAGATACGCAGTATTTT. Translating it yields CASSLGTGVTDTQYF.

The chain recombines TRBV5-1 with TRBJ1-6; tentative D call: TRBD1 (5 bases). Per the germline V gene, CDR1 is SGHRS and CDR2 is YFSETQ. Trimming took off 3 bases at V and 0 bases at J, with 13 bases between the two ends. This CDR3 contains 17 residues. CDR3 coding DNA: TGCGCCAGCAGCTATGACAGCCCGAGCTCCTATAATTCACCCCTCCACTTT. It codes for CASSYDSPSSYNSPLHF.

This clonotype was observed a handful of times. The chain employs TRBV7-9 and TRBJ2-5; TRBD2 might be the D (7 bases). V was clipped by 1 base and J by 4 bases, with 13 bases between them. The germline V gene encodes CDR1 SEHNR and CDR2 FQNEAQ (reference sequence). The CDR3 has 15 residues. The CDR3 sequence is CASSLEGGTGETQYF. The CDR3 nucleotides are TGTGCCAGCAGCTTAGAGGGGGGGACCGGAGAGACCCAGTACTTC.

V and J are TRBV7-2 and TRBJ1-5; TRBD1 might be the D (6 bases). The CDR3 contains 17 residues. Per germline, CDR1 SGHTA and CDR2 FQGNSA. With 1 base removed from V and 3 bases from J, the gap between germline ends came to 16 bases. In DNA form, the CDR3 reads TGTGCCAGCAGCTTAGGGGTTGGGGGGGCGTTCAATCAGCCCCAGCATTTT. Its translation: CASSLGVGGAFNQPQHF. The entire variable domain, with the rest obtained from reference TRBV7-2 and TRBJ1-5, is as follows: GAGVSQSPSNKVTEKGKDVELRCDPISGHTALYWYRQSLGQGLEFLIYFQGNSAPDKSGLPSDRFSAERTGGSVSTLTIQRTQQEDSAVYLCASSLGVGGAFNQPQHFGDGTRLSIL.

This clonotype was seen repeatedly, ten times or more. CDR3 in amino acids: CASSLVGIYEQYF. Here the CDR3 DNA reads TGTGCCAGCAGCTTAGTTGGGATCTACGAGCAGTACTTC. V and J are TRBV7-8 and TRBJ2-7; D is ambiguous. The CDR3 totals 13 residues. The germline V gene has CDR1 SGHVS and CDR2 FQNEAQ. V was cut by 1 base and J by 3 bases, with 7 bases left in between.

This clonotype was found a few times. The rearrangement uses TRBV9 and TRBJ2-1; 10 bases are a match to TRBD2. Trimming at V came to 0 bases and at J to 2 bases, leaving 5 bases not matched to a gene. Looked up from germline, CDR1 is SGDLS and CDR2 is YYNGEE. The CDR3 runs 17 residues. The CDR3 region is CASSVGERGGAYNEQFF. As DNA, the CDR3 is TGTGCCAGCAGCGTAGGCGAGCGGGGGGGCGCCTACAATGAGCAGTTCTTC.

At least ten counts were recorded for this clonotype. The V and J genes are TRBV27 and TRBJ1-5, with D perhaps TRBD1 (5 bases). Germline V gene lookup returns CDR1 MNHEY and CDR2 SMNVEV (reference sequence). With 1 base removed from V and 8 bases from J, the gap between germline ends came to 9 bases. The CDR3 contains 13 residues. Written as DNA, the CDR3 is TGTGCCAGCAGTTTATGGGCGGGGGAGCCCCAGCATTTT. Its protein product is CASSLWAGEPQHF.

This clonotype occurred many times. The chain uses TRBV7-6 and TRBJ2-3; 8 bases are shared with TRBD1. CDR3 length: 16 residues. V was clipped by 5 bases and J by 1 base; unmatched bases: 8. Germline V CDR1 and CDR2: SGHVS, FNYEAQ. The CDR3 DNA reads TGTGCCAGCAGCCCCGGACAGGGCTATGGCACAGATACGCAGTATTTT. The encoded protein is CASSPGQGYGTDTQYF.

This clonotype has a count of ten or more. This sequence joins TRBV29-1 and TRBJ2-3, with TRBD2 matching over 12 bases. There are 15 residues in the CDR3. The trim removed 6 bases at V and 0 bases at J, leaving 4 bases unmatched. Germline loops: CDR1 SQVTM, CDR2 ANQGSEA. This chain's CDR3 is CSVAGTSGSTDTQYF. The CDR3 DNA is TGCAGCGTCGCCGGGACTAGCGGGAGCACAGATACGCAGTATTTT.

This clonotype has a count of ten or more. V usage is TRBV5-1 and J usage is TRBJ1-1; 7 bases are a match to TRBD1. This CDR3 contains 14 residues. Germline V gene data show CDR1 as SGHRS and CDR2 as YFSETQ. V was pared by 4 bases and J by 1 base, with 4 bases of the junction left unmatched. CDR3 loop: CASSIRQGNTEAFF. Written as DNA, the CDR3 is TGCGCCAGCAGCATTAGACAGGGGAACACTGAAGCTTTCTTT. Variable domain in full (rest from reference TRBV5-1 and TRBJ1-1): KAGVTQTPRYLIKTRGQQVTLSCSPISGHRSVSWYQQTPGQGLQFLFEYFSETQRNKGNFPGRFSGRQFSNSRSEMNVSTLELGDSALYLCASSIRQGNTEAFFGQGTRLTVV.

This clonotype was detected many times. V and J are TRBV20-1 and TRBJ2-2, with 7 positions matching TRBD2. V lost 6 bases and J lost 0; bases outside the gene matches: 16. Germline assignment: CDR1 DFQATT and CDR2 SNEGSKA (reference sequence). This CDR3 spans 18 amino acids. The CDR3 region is CSAPYVRDYVSNTGELFF. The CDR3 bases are TGCAGTGCCCCTTACGTCCGGGACTATGTATCGAACACCGGGGAGCTGTTTTTT.

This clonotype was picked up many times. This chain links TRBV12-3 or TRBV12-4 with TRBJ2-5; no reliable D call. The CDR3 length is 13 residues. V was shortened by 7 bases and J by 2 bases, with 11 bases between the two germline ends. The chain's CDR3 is CASNLDGQETQYF. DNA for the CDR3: TGTGCCAGCAACCTCGACGGACAAGAGACCCAGTACTTC.

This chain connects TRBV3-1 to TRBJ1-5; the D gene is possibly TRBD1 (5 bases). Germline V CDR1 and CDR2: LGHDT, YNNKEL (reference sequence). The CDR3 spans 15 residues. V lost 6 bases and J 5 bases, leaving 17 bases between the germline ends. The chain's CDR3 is CASSYIDSGHQPQHF. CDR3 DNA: TGTGCCAGCAGTTATATCGACAGCGGACATCAGCCCCAGCATTTT.

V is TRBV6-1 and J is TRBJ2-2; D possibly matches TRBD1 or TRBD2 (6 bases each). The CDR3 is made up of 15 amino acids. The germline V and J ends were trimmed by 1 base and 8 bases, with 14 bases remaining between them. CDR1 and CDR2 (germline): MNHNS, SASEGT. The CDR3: CASSEGVGGGGELFF. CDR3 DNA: TGTGCCAGCAGTGAAGGAGTCGGAGGGGGTGGGGAGCTGTTTTTT.

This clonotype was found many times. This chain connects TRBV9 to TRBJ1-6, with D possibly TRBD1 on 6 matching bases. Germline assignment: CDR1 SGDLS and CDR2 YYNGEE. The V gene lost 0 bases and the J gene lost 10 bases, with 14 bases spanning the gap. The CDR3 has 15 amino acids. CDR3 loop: CASSVEGGPRSPLHF. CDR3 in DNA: TGTGCCAGCAGCGTAGAGGGGGGGCCGCGGTCACCCCTCCACTTT.

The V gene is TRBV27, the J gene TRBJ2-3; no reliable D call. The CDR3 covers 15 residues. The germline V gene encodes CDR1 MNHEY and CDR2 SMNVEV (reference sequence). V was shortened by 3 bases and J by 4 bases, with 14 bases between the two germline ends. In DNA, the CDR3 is TGTGCCAGCAGTTTTAGGCCCAGTGGAGCAGATACGCAGTATTTT. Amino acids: CASSFRPSGADTQYF.

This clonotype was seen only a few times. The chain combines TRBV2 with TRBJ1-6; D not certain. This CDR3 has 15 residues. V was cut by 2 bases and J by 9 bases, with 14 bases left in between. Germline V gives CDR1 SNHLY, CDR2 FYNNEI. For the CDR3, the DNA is TGTGCCAGCAGTGAAAAGGGCCTAAGAATTTCACCCCTCCACTTT. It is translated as CASSEKGLRISPLHF.

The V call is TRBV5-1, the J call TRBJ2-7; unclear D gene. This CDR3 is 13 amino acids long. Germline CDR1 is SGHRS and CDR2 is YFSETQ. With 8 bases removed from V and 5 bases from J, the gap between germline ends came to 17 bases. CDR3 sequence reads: CASAPHGRNEQYF. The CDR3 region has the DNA TGCGCCAGTGCCCCACACGGCCGGAACGAGCAGTACTTC.

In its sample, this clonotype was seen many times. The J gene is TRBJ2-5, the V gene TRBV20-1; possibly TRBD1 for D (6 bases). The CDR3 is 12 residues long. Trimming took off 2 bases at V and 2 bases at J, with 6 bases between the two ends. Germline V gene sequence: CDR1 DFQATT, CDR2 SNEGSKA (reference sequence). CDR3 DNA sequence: TGCAGTGCTAGACAGGGGCAAGAGACCCAGTACTTC. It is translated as CSARQGQETQYF.

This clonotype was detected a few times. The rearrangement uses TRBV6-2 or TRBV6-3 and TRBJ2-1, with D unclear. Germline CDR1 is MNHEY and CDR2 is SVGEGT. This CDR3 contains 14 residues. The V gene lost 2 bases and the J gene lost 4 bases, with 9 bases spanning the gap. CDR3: CASSYRLVYNEQFF. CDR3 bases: TGTGCCAGCAGTTACCGGCTAGTGTACAATGAGCAGTTCTTC.

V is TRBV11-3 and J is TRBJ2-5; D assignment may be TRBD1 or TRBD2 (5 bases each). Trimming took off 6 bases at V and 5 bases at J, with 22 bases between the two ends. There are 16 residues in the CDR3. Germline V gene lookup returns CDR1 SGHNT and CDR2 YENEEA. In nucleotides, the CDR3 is TGTGCCAGCAGTATATCGGGACCCAGCTGGGGGGAGACCCAGTACTTC. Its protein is CASSISGPSWGETQYF. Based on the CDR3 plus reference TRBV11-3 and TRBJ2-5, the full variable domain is EAGVVQSPRYKIIEKKQPVAFWCNPISGHNTLYWYLQNLGQGPELLIRYENEEAVDDSQLPKDRFSAERLKGVDSTLKIQPAELGDSAVYLCASSISGPSWGETQYFGPGTRLLVL.

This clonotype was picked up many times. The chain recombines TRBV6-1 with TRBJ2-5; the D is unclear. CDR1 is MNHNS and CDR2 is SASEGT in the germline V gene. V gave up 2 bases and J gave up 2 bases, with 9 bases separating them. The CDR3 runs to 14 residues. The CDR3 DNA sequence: TGTGCCAGCAGTGAATCTGGCAGGCAAGAGACCCAGTACTTC. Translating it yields CASSESGRQETQYF.

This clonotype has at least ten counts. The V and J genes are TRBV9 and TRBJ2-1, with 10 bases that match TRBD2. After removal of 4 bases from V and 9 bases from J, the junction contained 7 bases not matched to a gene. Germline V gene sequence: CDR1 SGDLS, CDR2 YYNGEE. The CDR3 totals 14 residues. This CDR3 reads CASSPSGSAVEQFF. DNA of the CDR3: TGTGCCAGCAGCCCTAGCGGGAGTGCGGTTGAGCAGTTCTTC. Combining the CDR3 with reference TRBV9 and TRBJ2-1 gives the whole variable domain DSGVTQTPKHLITATGQRVTLRCSPRSGDLSVYWYQQSLDQGLQFLIQYYNGEERAKGNILERFSAQQFPDLHSELNLSSLELGDSALYFCASSPSGSAVEQFFGPGTRLTVL.